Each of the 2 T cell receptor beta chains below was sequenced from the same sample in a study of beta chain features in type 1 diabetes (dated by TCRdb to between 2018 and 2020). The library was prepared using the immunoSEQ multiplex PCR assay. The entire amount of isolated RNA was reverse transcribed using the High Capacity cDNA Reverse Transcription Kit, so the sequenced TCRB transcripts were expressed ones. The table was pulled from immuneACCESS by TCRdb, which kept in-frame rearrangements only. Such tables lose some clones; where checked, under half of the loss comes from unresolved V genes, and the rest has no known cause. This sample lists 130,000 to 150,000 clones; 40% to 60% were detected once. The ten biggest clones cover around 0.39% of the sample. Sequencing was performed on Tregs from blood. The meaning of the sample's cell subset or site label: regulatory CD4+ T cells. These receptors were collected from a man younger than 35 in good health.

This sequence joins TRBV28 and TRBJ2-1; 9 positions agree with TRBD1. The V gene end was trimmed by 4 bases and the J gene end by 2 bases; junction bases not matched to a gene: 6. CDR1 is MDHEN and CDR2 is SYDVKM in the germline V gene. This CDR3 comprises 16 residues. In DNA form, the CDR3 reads TGTGCCAGCAGTTATACAGGGGGCGGACCCTACAATGAGCAGTTCTTC. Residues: CASSYTGGGPYNEQFF.

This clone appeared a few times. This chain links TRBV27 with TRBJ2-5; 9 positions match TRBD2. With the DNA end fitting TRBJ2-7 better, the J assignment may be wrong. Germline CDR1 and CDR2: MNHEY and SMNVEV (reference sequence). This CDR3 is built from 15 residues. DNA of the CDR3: TGTGCCAGCAGTTTTTGGCGGGAGGGCCTTTACGAGCAGTACTTC. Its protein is CASSFWREGLYEQYF.